This TCR beta chain was sequenced for a study of regulatory T cells in long-lasting Graves disease. General observations from the study: Thyroid tissue went unstudied; only peripheral blood was examined.

This clonotype appeared a few times. Its antigen is undetermined. iRepertoire HTBI primers and Arm-PCR of CDR3 regions built TCR beta libraries. MiXCR, run by TCRdb on the multiplex PCR reads, gives a single entry per CDR3 protein. This sample carries approximately 350,000 distinct CDR3 sequences, about a sixth of them seen once, and the ten largest clones take just under 30%. Time point described: newly diagnosed GD, antithyroid drugs for less than 3 months. The TCR library used RNA extracted from PBMCs. These data also formed part of another study, on T cells in Graves' hyperthyroidism and ophthalmopathy. From that paper: Diagnostic decisions used clinical symptoms, serum thyroxine and TRAb, thyroid ultrasound and orbital computed tomography. Ophthalmopathy was model-predicted a median around 6.1 months pre-onset.

Sample: peripheral blood mononuclear cells (PBMCs), taken at new diagnosis, from a patient treated with antithyroid drugs. This clonotype was obtained from a man aged 35-49 years with Graves disease.

The CDR3 sequence: CASSQDYGELFF. In DNA, the CDR3 is TGCGCCAGCAGCCAAGATTACGGGGAGCTGTTTTTT. This chain connects TRBV4-1 to TRBJ2-2; D call uncertain. Germline loops: CDR1 MGHRA, CDR2 YSYEKL. The CDR3 runs to 12 residues. The V end lost 0 bases, the J end lost 7 bases, and 3 bases lay between the germline ends.